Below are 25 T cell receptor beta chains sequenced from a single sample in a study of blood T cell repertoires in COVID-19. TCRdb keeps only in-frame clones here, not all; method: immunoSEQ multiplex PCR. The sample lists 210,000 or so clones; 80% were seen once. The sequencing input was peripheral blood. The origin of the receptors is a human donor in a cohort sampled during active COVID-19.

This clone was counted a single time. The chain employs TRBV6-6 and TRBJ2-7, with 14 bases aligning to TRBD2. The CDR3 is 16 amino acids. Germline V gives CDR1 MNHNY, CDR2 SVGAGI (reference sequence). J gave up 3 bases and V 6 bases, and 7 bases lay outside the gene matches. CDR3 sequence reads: CASRRGLAGAVYEQYF. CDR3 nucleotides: TGTGCCAGCAGACGGGGACTAGCGGGAGCTGTCTACGAGCAGTACTTC.

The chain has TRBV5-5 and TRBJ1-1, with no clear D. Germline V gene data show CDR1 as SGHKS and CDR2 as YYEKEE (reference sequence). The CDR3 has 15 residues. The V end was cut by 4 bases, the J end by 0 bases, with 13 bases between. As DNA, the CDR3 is TGTGCCAGCAGCGGCCGCGGGTCCCTGAACACTGAAGCTTTCTTT. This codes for CASSGRGSLNTEAFF.

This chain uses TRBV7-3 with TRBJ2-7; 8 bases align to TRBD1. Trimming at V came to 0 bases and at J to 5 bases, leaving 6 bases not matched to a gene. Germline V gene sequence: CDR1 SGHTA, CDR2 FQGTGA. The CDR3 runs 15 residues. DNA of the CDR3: TGTGCCAGCAGCTTAACGGGGGACAGGATGAACGAGCAGTACTTC. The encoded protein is CASSLTGDRMNEQYF.

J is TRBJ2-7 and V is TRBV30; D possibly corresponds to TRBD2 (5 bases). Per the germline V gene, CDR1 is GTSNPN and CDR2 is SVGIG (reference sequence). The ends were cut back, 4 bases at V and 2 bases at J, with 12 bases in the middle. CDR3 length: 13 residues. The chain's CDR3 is CAWNRGHAYEQYF. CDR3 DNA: TGTGCCTGGAACAGAGGGCACGCCTACGAGCAGTACTTC. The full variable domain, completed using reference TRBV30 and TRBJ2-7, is SQTIHQWPATLVQPVGSPLSLECTVEGTSNPNLYWYRQAAGRGLQLLFYSVGIGQISSEVPQNLSASRPQDRQFILSSKKLLLSDSGFYLCAWNRGHAYEQYFGPGTRLTVT.

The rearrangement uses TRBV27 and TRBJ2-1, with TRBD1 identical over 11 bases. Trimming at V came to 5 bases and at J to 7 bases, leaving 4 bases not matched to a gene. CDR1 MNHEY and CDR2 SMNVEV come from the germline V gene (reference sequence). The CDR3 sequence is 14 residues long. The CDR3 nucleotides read TGTGCCAGCAGTGCGGGACAGGGGGGAAATGAGCAGTTCTTC. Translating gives CASSAGQGGNEQFF.

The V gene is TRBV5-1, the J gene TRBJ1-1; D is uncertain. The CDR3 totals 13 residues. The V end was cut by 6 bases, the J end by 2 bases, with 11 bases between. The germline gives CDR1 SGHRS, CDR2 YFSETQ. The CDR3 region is CASTLTQNTEAFF. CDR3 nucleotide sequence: TGCGCCAGCACCCTCACACAAAACACTGAAGCTTTCTTT.

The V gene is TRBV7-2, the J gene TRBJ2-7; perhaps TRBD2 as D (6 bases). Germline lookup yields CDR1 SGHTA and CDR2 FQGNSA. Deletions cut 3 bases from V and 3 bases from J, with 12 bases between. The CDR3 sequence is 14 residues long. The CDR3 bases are TGTGCCAGCAGCTTCGGGGGAGCTCTCTACGAGCAGTACTTC. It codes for CASSFGGALYEQYF.

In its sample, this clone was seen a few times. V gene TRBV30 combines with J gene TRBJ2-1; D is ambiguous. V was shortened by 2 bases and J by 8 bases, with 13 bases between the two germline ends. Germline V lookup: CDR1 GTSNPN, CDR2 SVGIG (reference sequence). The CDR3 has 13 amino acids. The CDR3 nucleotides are TGTGCCTGGAGTCCAGAATATATACATGAGCAGTTCTTC. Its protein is CAWSPEYIHEQFF.

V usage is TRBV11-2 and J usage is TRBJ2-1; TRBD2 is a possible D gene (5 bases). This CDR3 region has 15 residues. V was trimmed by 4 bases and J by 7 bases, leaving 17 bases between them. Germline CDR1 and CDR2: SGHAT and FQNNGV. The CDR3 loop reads CASSSIARPGNEQFF. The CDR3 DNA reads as TGTGCCAGCAGCTCCATAGCGCGACCCGGTAATGAGCAGTTCTTC. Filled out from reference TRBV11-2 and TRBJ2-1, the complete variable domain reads EAGVAQSPRYKIIEKRQSVAFWCNPISGHATLYWYQQILGQGPKLLIQFQNNGVVDDSQLPKDRFSAERLKGVDSTLKIQPAKLEDSAVYLCASSSIARPGNEQFFGPGTRLTVL.

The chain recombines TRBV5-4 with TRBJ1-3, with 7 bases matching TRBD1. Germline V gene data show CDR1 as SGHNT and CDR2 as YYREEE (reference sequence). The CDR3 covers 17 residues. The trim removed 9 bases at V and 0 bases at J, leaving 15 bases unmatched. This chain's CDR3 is CANPVGGQIFSGNTIYF. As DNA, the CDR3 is TGTGCCAACCCCGTTGGGGGACAGATTTTCTCTGGAAACACCATATATTTT.

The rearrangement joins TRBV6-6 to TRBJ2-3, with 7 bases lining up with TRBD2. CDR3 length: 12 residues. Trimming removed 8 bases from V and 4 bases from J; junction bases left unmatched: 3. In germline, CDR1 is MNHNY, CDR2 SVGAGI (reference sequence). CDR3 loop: CASAAGADTQYF. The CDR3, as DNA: TGTGCCAGCGCGGCGGGGGCAGATACGCAGTATTTT.

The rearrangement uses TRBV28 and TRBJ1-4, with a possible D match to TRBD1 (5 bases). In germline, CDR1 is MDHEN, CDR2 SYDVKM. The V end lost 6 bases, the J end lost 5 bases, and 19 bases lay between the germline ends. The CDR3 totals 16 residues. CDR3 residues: CASSKPGGRVNEKLFF. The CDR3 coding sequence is TGTGCCAGCAGCAAACCCGGGGGAAGAGTGAATGAAAAACTGTTTTTT.

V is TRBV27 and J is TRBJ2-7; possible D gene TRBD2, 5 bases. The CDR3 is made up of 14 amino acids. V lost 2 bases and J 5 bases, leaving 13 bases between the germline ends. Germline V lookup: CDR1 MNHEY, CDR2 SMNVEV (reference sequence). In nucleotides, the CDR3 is TGTGCCAGCAGTTTAGAGGGAGTAGACCACGAGCAGTACTTC. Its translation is CASSLEGVDHEQYF.

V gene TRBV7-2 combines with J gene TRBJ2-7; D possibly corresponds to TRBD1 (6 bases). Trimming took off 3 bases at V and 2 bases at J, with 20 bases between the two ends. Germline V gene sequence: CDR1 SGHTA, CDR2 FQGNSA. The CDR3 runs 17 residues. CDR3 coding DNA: TGTGCCAGCAGCTTCCAACGGTCCGGGACATATGCCTACGAGCAGTACTTC. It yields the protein CASSFQRSGTYAYEQYF.

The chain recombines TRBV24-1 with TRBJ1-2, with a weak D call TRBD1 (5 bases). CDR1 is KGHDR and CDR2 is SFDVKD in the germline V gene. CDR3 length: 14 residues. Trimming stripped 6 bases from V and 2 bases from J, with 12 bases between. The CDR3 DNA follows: TGTGCCACCAGTAGGCAGGGCAGCAACTATGGCTACACCTTC. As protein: CATSRQGSNYGYTF.

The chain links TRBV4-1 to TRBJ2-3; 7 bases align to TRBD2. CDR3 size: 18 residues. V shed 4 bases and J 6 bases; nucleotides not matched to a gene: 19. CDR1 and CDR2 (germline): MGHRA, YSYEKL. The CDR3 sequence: CASSLKLKTGRAADTQYF. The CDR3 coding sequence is TGCGCCAGCAGCCTAAAGTTGAAGACGGGGAGGGCTGCGGATACGCAGTATTTT.

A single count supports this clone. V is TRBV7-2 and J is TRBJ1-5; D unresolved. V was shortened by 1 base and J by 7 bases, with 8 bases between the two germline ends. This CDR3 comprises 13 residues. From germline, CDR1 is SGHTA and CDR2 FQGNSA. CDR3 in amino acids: CASSLGHQQPQHF. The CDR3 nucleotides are TGTGCCAGCAGCTTAGGGCACCAACAGCCCCAGCATTTT.

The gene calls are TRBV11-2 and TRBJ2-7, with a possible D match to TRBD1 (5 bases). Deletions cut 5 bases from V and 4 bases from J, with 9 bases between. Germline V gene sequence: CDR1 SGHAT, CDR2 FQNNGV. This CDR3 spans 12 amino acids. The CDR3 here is CASSGTGYEQYF. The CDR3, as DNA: TGTGCCAGCAGCGGCACAGGTTACGAGCAGTACTTC.

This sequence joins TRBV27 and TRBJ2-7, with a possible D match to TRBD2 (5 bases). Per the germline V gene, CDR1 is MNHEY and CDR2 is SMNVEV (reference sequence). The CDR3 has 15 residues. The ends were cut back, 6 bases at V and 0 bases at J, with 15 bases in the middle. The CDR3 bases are TGTGCCAGCAGGTTCGGCGGGTTAAGCTCCTACGAGCAGTACTTC. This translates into CASRFGGLSSYEQYF.

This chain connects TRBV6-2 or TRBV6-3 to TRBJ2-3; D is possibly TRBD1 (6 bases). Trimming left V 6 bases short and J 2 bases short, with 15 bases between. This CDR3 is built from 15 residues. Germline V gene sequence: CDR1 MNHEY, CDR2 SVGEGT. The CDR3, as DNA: TGTGCCAGCAGCCCGACAGGATTCTCCACAGATACGCAGTATTTT. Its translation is CASSPTGFSTDTQYF.

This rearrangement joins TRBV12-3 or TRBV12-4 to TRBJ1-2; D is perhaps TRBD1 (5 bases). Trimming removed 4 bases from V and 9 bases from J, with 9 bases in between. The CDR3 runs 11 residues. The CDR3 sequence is CASSSRQSYTF. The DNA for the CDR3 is TGTGCCAGCAGTTCAAGACAGAGCTACACCTTC.

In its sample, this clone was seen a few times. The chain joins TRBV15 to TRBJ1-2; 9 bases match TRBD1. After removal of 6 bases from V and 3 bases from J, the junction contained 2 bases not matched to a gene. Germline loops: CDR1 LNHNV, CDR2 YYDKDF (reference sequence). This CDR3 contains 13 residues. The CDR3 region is CATRQGAHYGYTF. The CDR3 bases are TGTGCCACCAGACAGGGGGCCCACTATGGCTACACCTTC.

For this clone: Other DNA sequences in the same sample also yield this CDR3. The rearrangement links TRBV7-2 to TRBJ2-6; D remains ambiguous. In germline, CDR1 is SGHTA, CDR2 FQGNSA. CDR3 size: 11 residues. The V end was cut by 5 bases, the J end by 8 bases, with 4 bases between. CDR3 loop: CASSRSNVLTF. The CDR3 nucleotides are TGTGCCAGCAGCCGTTCCAACGTCCTGACTTTC.

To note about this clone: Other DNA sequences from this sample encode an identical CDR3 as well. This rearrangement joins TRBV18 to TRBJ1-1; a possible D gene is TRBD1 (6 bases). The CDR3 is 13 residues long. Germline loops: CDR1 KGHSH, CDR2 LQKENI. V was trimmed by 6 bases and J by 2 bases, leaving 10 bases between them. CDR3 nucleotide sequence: TGTGCCAGCTCTCTACAGGGAAACACTGAAGCTTTCTTT. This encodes CASSLQGNTEAFF.

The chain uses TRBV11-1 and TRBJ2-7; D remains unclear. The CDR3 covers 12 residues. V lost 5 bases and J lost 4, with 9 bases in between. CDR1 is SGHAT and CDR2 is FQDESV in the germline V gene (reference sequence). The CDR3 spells CASSRSGYEQYF. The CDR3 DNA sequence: TGTGCCAGCAGCCGCTCCGGTTACGAGCAGTACTTC.